This T cell receptor beta chain was recorded in a study of blood T cell repertoires in COVID-19 (dated by TCRdb to 2018 to 2020). Looking at the study overall: Collaborator samples came from the United States, Italy and Spain and covered acute and convalescent phases of COVID-19. HLA class I and class II types, where available, came from metadata supplied by the sample provider rather than from assay-based typing. The sample metadata nearly always contained a de-identified subject ID, COVID-19 status, age in years and sex. The prospective study material was composed of cDNA or gDNA derived from T cells, B-cell-depleted T cells, or PBMCs. The repertoires were made available in a free public database intended to serve as a resource for research on the immune response to SARS-CoV-2. The samples were drawn from the first 160 participants of the ongoing ImmuneRACE study and from 1,254 subjects provided by 6 global collaborators. Subjects who had been exposed to COVID-19, were actively infected with it, or had recovered from it provided the deeply sampled blood TCRbeta repertoires that made up the dataset. Points the paper makes about the study in general: How much clinical and demographic metadata was included differed by source and by participant, and the metadata was provided uncurated.

Collaborating institutions collected whole blood in K2EDTA tubes following their own protocols. For TCRbeta analysis, collaborator samples were shipped as frozen whole blood, as isolated PBMCs, or as DNA extracted from either sample type. A note on this clone: Its cognate antigen has yet to be identified. No base quality information exists; no much larger clone differs at one position.

TCRbeta CDR3 regions were amplified from genomic DNA by means of the immunoSEQ Assay, a bias-controlled multiplex PCR. From the authors' description of their analysis: The number of nucleated cells in each sample was estimated from the amplification of reference gene primers within the assay. To quantify the absolute abundance of each unique TCRbeta CDR3 rearrangement, sequence reads were collapsed and filtered. For each sample, productive Simpson clonality was calculated by taking the square root of Simpson's diversity index across productive rearrangements. TCRdb provides this immuneACCESS table in a form limited to in-frame rearrangements. Some clones are lacking; in checked studies, under half of them reflect an unresolved V gene, and why the rest are absent is not known. V and J calls and clone size are as listed in that table; D and trimming were resolved from the DNA. The sample includes just under 45,000 clones, with about 88% observed a single time. The leading ten clones occupy 35% to 45% of the sample.

Sequencing was done on a sample of peripheral blood. The receptor's source is a human donor in a cohort sampled during active COVID-19.

The DNA sequence follows: TGTGCCAGCAGCTTGCGGGGCGGGCAGACAGGTGCTCAGCCCCAGCATTTT. Its coded protein is CASSLRGGQTGAQPQHF. The V gene is TRBV5-5 and the J gene is TRBJ1-5; a weak D assignment points to TRBD1 (6 bases agree). Between the V and J ends, shortened by 1 base and 6 bases respectively, the junction contains 20 bases. According to the germline V gene (reference sequence), CDR1 reads SGHKS and CDR2 reads YYEKEE. Including the terminal cysteine and phenylalanine, the CDR3 comprises 17 residues. The sequence is cut down to CDR3 DNA, 51 bases in frame from base 1.